This TCR beta chain stems from a study of cytomegalovirus exposure and HLA in healthy donors. Study-level points and caveats: A later examination showed that TCR association rates differed by HLA locus, with DRB1 most and HLA-C fewest. It was reportedly the case that the classifier diagnosed cytomegalovirus status with high specificity and sensitivity. Later findings reportedly placed an Asian-associated ancestry cluster below the approximately 670-donor mean for N-insertions. Rarity characterized most TCR sequences, yet some public TCRs appeared in many donors.

Points on this clone: The antigen is unknown.

Primers for the PCR totalled 60 Vbeta and 13 Jbeta. Libraries were prepared by immunoSEQ multiplex PCR; TCRdb keeps only in-frame clonotypes and omits some of them. The table lists 85,000 to 100,000 clones, roughly three fifths of them singletons. This clonotype was sampled from a man in his sixties in good health and CMV-seronegative. Sequencing used PBMCs.

For the CDR3, the DNA is TGTGCCAGCAGTTTGCCCCGGACAGTTCGTGGCTACACCTTC. Encoded protein: CASSLPRTVRGYTF. The J gene is TRBJ1-2, the V gene TRBV28; weak D call: TRBD1 (6 bases). The CDR3 loop spans 14 amino acids. V was cut by 3 bases and J by 7 bases, with 15 bases left in between. CDR1 and CDR2 from the germline V gene are MDHEN and SYDVKM.